The 7 T cell receptor beta chains reported below all come from one sample, sequenced in a study of blood T cell repertoires in COVID-19 (dated by TCRdb to about 2020). Library preparation was by the immunoSEQ multiplex PCR assay. TCRdb obtained this table from immuneACCESS and retained in-frame rearrangements with V and J assigned. These tables miss some clones; where compared with another copy, unresolved V genes account for less than half of the shortfall, and the remainder is unexplained. The sample has some 98,000 clones on record, roughly 84% of them singletons. Jointly, the top ten make up approximately 25% of the sample. Specimen: peripheral blood. Every receptor here comes from a man between 60 and 75 years old with acute or convalescent COVID-19.

This chain connects TRBV5-1 to TRBJ2-2, with 9 bases aligning to TRBD2. With V trimmed by 0 bases and J by 0 bases, 3 bases remained unmatched. The CDR3 is 17 residues long. Germline V gene sequence: CDR1 SGHRS, CDR2 YFSETQ. The CDR3, as DNA: TGCGCCAGCAGCTTGGGTGGACTAGCGACGAACACCGGGGAGCTGTTTTTT. Translation gives CASSLGGLATNTGELFF.

The chain employs TRBV5-5 and TRBJ2-6, with no clear D. From germline, CDR1 is SGHKS and CDR2 YYEKEE (reference sequence). V was shortened by 0 bases and J by 0 bases, with 13 bases between the two germline ends. The CDR3 has 18 amino acids. In DNA, the CDR3 is TGTGCCAGCAGCTTGGTGTGGGTCAGGCTCTCTGGGGCCAACGTCCTGACTTTC. It encodes CASSLVWVRLSGANVLTF.

The chain links TRBV6-1 to TRBJ1-4; unclear D gene. The CDR3 spans 16 residues. V was clipped by 4 bases and J by 2 bases, with 14 bases between them. Germline V gives CDR1 MNHNS, CDR2 SASEGT. The CDR3 DNA is TGTGCCAGCAGTGTCCCCGCGGGAGGGACTAATGAAAAACTGTTTTTT. Encoded protein: CASSVPAGGTNEKLFF.

This chain connects TRBV28 to TRBJ1-5, with D perhaps matching TRBD1 (6 bases). CDR3 length: 15 residues. Germline-derived CDR1 and CDR2 are MDHEN and SYDVKM. V lost 5 bases to trimming and J lost 3 bases, with 14 bases between them. The chain's CDR3 is CASSRVDRDNQPQHF. CDR3 bases: TGTGCCAGCAGTCGGGTGGACAGAGACAATCAGCCCCAGCATTTT.

The chain links TRBV25-1 to TRBJ2-1; no definite D call. Trimming cost V 7 bases and J 4 bases, with 17 bases left between them. Germline V gene data show CDR1 as MGHDK and CDR2 as SYGVNS. This CDR3 comprises 15 residues. CDR3 DNA: TGTGCCAGCAAGAGAGGCGAGCCAATATACAATGAGCAGTTCTTC. Amino acids: CASKRGEPIYNEQFF.

The gene calls are TRBV28 and TRBJ1-6; D perhaps matches TRBD1 (5 bases). Between the trimmed V and J ends, which lost 5 bases and 5 bases, there was a span of 13 bases. The CDR3 is 15 residues long. CDR1 is MDHEN, CDR2 SYDVKM, per germline. The CDR3 region is CASSLQGRHNSPLHF. Written as DNA, the CDR3 is TGTGCCAGCAGTCTGCAGGGAAGGCATAATTCACCCCTCCACTTT.

In its sample, this clone was seen once. The V and J genes are TRBV5-1 and TRBJ1-6, with TRBD1 matching over 9 bases. CDR1 SGHRS and CDR2 YFSETQ come from the germline V gene. With 5 bases clipped from V and 10 bases from J, the junction kept 4 bases outside the gene matches. The CDR3 spans 13 residues. The CDR3 region has the DNA TGCGCCAGCAGGGACAGGGGTTTCTCACCCCTCCACTTT. Its protein is CASRDRGFSPLHF.